This TCR beta chain was sequenced during a study of T-cell memory formation after mild COVID-19. Across the study: TCR clusters showed largely donor specificity. Study-wide results and caveats: For second-wave clones that peaked at day 37, SARS-CoV-2 specificity went unverified. Day 15 to 85 contractors were CD4/CD8 balanced; later expanders leaned CD4+.

CDR1 is SGDLS and CDR2 is YYNGEE in the germline V gene. The CDR3 is made up of 14 amino acids. V shed 8 bases and J 5 bases; nucleotides not matched to a gene: 9. Constant-segment-primed 5'RACE gave TCR alpha and TCR beta cDNA libraries with sample barcodes and UMIs. TCRdb re-called the 5' RACE reads through MiXCR, storing one row per CDR3 protein. The profile shows 450,000 to 650,000 distinct CDR3 sequences, about a sixth of them singletons. With regard to this clonotype: Its antigen is unidentified.

Specimen: PBMCs or a T cell subset sorted from them (not recorded which). The sequence was collected from an adult woman who had mild COVID-19 (a few samples of this study predate the infection). Cell type and time point are not known. V usage is TRBV9 and J usage is TRBJ2-5, with 10 bases fitting TRBD2. The DNA of the CDR3 is TGTGCCAGTACCGAGCGGGAGGGAAGGGAGACCCAGTACTTC. This gives the protein CASTEREGRETQYF.